The next 26 T cell receptor beta chains were all read from a single sample in a study of CD8 T cells in acute hepatitis C reinfection. Regarding time point: naive CD8 control sorted from an acute-time-point sample. Produced via immunoSEQ multiplex PCR; TCRdb's table is partial and in-frame only. Among around 34,000 clones, around nine tenths were seen once, and the ten largest hold roughly 0.48%. Source material: naive CD8+ T cells from PBMCs. The receptor set was obtained from a man under 40 with chronic hepatitis C.

J is TRBJ2-3 and V is TRBV5-1; a possible D gene is TRBD2 (6 bases). CDR1 and CDR2 (germline): SGHRS, YFSETQ. Trimming took off 4 bases at V and 2 bases at J, with 11 bases between the two ends. The CDR3 extends over 14 amino acids. CDR3 protein: CASSRSGFTDTQYF. The CDR3 nucleotides read TGCGCCAGCAGCAGGAGCGGGTTCACAGATACGCAGTATTTT.

The chain uses TRBV9 and TRBJ2-7, with D possibly TRBD1 on 5 matching bases. Trimming cost V 2 bases and J 5 bases, with 14 bases left between them. CDR1 is SGDLS, CDR2 YYNGEE, per germline. CDR3 size: 14 residues. CDR3 sequence (DNA): TGTGCCAGCAGCGTCGGTCAGGGTGGCCACGAGCAGTACTTC. It specifies CASSVGQGGHEQYF.

The chain joins TRBV15 to TRBJ2-5; 9 nucleotides match TRBD2. V gave up 0 bases and J gave up 3 bases; unmatched junction bases: 8. CDR3 length: 17 residues. Germline lookup yields CDR1 LNHNV and CDR2 YYDKDF (reference sequence). The DNA for the CDR3 is TGTGCCACCAGCAGAGATCGCCTCGCGGGAGGGGAAGAGACCCAGTACTTC. This gives the protein CATSRDRLAGGEETQYF. Full variable domain (outside the CDR3, taken from reference TRBV15 and TRBJ2-5): DAMVIQNPRYQVTQFGKPVTLSCSQTLNHNVMYWYQQKSSQAPKLLFHYYDKDFNNEADTPDNFQSRRPNTSFCFLDIRSPGLGDTAMYLCATSRDRLAGGEETQYFGPGTRLLVL.

The gene calls are TRBV6-1 and TRBJ2-7, with TRBD2 matching over 9 bases. From germline, CDR1 is MNHNS and CDR2 SASEGT. The junction had 9 bases not matched to a gene; V was cut back by 5 bases and J by 4 bases. CDR3 length: 15 amino acids. The DNA of the CDR3 is TGTGCCAGCAGTCCTCATAGCGGGGGTGGGTACGAGCAGTACTTC. Its translation is CASSPHSGGGYEQYF.

This clone was found once. This rearrangement joins TRBV9 to TRBJ1-4, with no clear D. Germline V gene data show CDR1 as SGDLS and CDR2 as YYNGEE. The CDR3 spans 13 residues. The ends were cut back, 4 bases at V and 4 bases at J, with 8 bases in the middle. Written as DNA, the CDR3 is TGTGCCAGCAGCCCCCGAAGTAATGAAAAACTGTTTTTT. The encoded protein is CASSPRSNEKLFF.

This clone has more than one count but fewer than ten. V gene TRBV19 combines with J gene TRBJ2-7, with no clear D. Trimming shortened V by 1 base and J by 2 bases, and 6 bases separated the two germline ends. The CDR3 sequence is 13 residues long. The germline CDR1 and CDR2 sequences are LNHDA and SQIVND (reference sequence). The CDR3 loop is CASSIGLTYEQYF. CDR3 sequence (DNA): TGTGCCAGTAGTATAGGGTTAACCTACGAGCAGTACTTC. The full variable domain, rest sourced from reference TRBV19 and TRBJ2-7, is DGGITQSPKYLFRKEGQNVTLSCEQNLNHDAMYWYRQDPGQGLRLIYYSQIVNDFQKGDIAEGYSVSREKKESFPLTVTSAQKNPTAFYLCASSIGLTYEQYFGPGTRLTVT.

The rearrangement joins TRBV10-1 to TRBJ1-1; tentatively, D is TRBD1 (6 bases). V lost 0 bases to trimming and J lost 3 bases, with 8 bases between them. Germline lookup yields CDR1 WNHNN and CDR2 SYGVQD (reference sequence). The CDR3 is made up of 14 amino acids. The DNA of the CDR3 is TGCGCCAGCAGTGAGTCACAGGGCGACACTGAAGCTTTCTTT. This sequence encodes CASSESQGDTEAFF.

The CDR3 DNA is TGTGCCAGCCGGACAGGGGGCTTGAACACTGAAGCTTTCTTT. This translates into CASRTGGLNTEAFF. The chain carries TRBV6-1 and TRBJ1-1; 11 nucleotides align to TRBD1. CDR3 length: 14 residues. Germline V gene lookup returns CDR1 MNHNS and CDR2 SASEGT. V lost 8 bases to trimming and J lost 0 bases; unmatched junction nucleotides: 2.

Comments on this clone: This CDR3 fails to terminate in the conserved phenylalanine or tryptophan, so it likely reflects a read error. The chain uses TRBV6-6 and TRBJ2-2; no reliable D call. Germline V lookup: CDR1 MNHNY, CDR2 SVGAGI (reference sequence). The CDR3 contains 12 residues. V lost 11 bases and J 4 bases, leaving 11 bases between the germline ends. The CDR3 sequence is CAVDQSTGELFS. CDR3 DNA sequence: TGTGCCGTCGACCAGAGCACCGGGGAGCTGTTTTCT.

The gene calls are TRBV19 and TRBJ2-7; 10 nucleotides line up with TRBD1. After removal of 7 bases from V and 0 bases from J, the junction contained 6 bases not matched to a gene. Germline CDR1 LNHDA, CDR2 SQIVND (reference sequence). The CDR3 contains 15 residues. The chain's CDR3 is CASKLRDRGSYEQYF. CDR3 nucleotides: TGTGCCAGTAAATTACGGGACAGGGGCTCCTACGAGCAGTACTTC.

The CDR3 spells CASSIAGGPINEQFF. CDR3 bases: TGTGCCAGTAGTATAGCAGGGGGCCCCATCAATGAGCAGTTCTTC. The chain links TRBV19 to TRBJ2-1, with 8 bases matching TRBD1. The germline V gene has CDR1 LNHDA and CDR2 SQIVND (reference sequence). The CDR3 contains 15 residues. With 1 base clipped from V and 6 bases from J, the junction kept 5 bases outside the gene matches. Using reference TRBV19 and TRBJ2-1 for the parts outside the CDR3, the full variable domain is DGGITQSPKYLFRKEGQNVTLSCEQNLNHDAMYWYRQDPGQGLRLIYYSQIVNDFQKGDIAEGYSVSREKKESFPLTVTSAQKNPTAFYLCASSIAGGPINEQFFGPGTRLTVL.

This rearrangement joins TRBV27 to TRBJ2-3, with TRBD2 matching over 11 bases. CDR1 is MNHEY, CDR2 SMNVEV, per germline (reference sequence). V lost 2 bases and J lost 5; bases outside the gene matches: 9. CDR3 size: 17 residues. CDR3 protein: CASSLKASGGWGDTQYF. DNA of the CDR3: TGTGCCAGCAGTTTAAAGGCTAGCGGGGGGTGGGGAGATACGCAGTATTTT.

The chain employs TRBV10-3 and TRBJ2-5; D is possibly TRBD2 (5 bases). V lost 5 bases, J lost 4 bases, and 11 bases lay in between. The CDR3 is 13 residues long. CDR1 is ENHRY, CDR2 SYGVKD, per germline. CDR3 in amino acids: CAISPDGGETQYF. The CDR3 DNA is TGTGCCATCAGTCCGGACGGAGGAGAGACCCAGTACTTC.

This chain connects TRBV5-8 to TRBJ1-3; D may be TRBD1 (5 bases). CDR1 and CDR2 (germline): SGHTS, YDEGEE. The germline V and J ends were trimmed by 3 bases and 0 bases, with 10 bases remaining between them. The CDR3 totals 15 residues. The CDR3 DNA reads as TGTGCCAGCAGCTCGGGACCGAACTCTGGAAACACCATATATTTT. Protein sequence: CASSSGPNSGNTIYF.

In its sample, this clone was seen once. V is TRBV5-4 and J is TRBJ2-2, with 10 bases identical to TRBD1. J lost 5 bases, V lost 0 bases, and 4 bases had no gene match. Germline V CDR1 and CDR2: SGHNT, YYREEE (reference sequence). This CDR3 spans 16 amino acids. CDR3 bases: TGTGCCAGCAGCTTGGAGAGGGGACAGGGGACCGGGGAGCTGTTTTTT. Protein product: CASSLERGQGTGELFF.

This clone occurred a few times. The chain is built from TRBV7-8 and TRBJ1-5; D is ambiguous. The CDR3 runs to 14 residues. V was pared by 3 bases and J by 3 bases, with 9 bases between. The germline CDR1 and CDR2 sequences are SGHVS and FQNEAQ. The CDR3 loop is CASSFRGSNQPQHF. CDR3 sequence (DNA): TGTGCCAGCAGCTTCCGAGGTTCCAATCAGCCCCAGCATTTT.

Details on this clone: The junction shows a germline mismatch at one end, possibly a read error. The J gene is TRBJ2-5, the V gene TRBV7-7; D assignment may be TRBD1 or TRBD2 (6 bases each). Germline values: CDR1 SSHAT, CDR2 FNYEAQ (reference sequence). This CDR3 comprises 13 residues. The CDR3 loop reads CASSPGGGETQYF. As DNA, the CDR3 is TGTGCTAGCAGCCCCGGGGGCGGAGAGACCCAGTACTTC.

The J gene is TRBJ2-7, the V gene TRBV2, with 10 positions matching TRBD2. CDR3 length: 16 residues. V lost 3 bases to trimming and J lost 0 bases; unmatched junction nucleotides: 5. Germline CDR1 SNHLY, CDR2 FYNNEI. CDR3 protein: CASSDPTSGFSYEQYF. The CDR3 DNA reads TGTGCCAGCAGTGACCCGACTAGCGGGTTCTCCTACGAGCAGTACTTC.

The chain has TRBV19 and TRBJ1-1, with D tentatively TRBD1 (6 bases). The CDR3 spans 15 residues. Trimming stripped 3 bases from V and 4 bases from J, with 15 bases between. The germline gives CDR1 LNHDA, CDR2 SQIVND (reference sequence). For the CDR3, the DNA is TGTGCCAGTAGTATTCAAGGGGGGAGTACCACTGAAGCTTTCTTT. It codes for CASSIQGGSTTEAFF. Variable domain in full (rest from reference TRBV19 and TRBJ1-1): DGGITQSPKYLFRKEGQNVTLSCEQNLNHDAMYWYRQDPGQGLRLIYYSQIVNDFQKGDIAEGYSVSREKKESFPLTVTSAQKNPTAFYLCASSIQGGSTTEAFFGQGTRLTVV.

The V gene is TRBV7-9, the J gene TRBJ2-7; 8 nucleotides match TRBD1. Germline V gives CDR1 SEHNR, CDR2 FQNEAQ (reference sequence). V gave up 4 bases and J gave up 2 bases; unmatched junction bases: 4. CDR3 length equals 14 residues. The CDR3 here is CASSSPQGAYEQYF. CDR3 DNA sequence: TGTGCCAGCAGCTCCCCACAGGGGGCCTACGAGCAGTACTTC.

The V call is TRBV7-6, the J call TRBJ2-1; 12 nucleotides align to TRBD1. Germline V lookup: CDR1 SGHVS, CDR2 FNYEAQ. The CDR3 contains 15 residues. V lost 10 bases, J lost 9 bases, and 13 bases stayed unmatched. In DNA, the CDR3 is TGTGCCACTCAAGGAAGCGGGACAGGGGGCGGTGAGCAGTTCTTC. It translates to CATQGSGTGGGEQFF.

The chain combines TRBV7-3 with TRBJ2-3, with D tentatively TRBD1 (5 bases). V lost 1 base and J 4 bases, leaving 12 bases between the germline ends. The germline gives CDR1 SGHTA, CDR2 FQGTGA. The CDR3 length is 15 residues. The CDR3 loop reads CASSLIGQGADTQYF. CDR3 in DNA: TGTGCCAGCAGCTTAATAGGTCAGGGTGCAGATACGCAGTATTTT.

CDR3 sequence (DNA): TGTGCCAGCAGTTTACTCGGGGCTGGGGAGACCCAGTACTTC. This gives the protein CASSLLGAGETQYF. V usage is TRBV27 and J usage is TRBJ2-5; D could derive from TRBD1 or TRBD2 (5 bases each). The CDR3 has 14 residues. With 2 bases removed from V and 5 bases from J, the gap between germline ends came to 12 bases. Germline CDR1 is MNHEY and CDR2 is SMNVEV (reference sequence).

The V and J genes are TRBV5-6 and TRBJ2-1, with 8 bases matching TRBD1. The germline V gene has CDR1 SGHDT and CDR2 YYEEEE. Unmatched junction bases numbered 5, after V lost 3 bases and J lost 9 bases. The length of the CDR3 is 13 residues. The CDR3 is CASSSTGEGEQFF. DNA for the CDR3: TGTGCCAGCAGCTCGACAGGGGAAGGTGAGCAGTTCTTC. Full variable domain (outside the CDR3, taken from reference TRBV5-6 and TRBJ2-1): DAGVTQSPTHLIKTRGQQVTLRCSPKSGHDTVSWYQQALGQGPQFIFQYYEEEERQRGNFPDRFSGHQFPNYSSELNVNALLLGDSALYLCASSSTGEGEQFFGPGTRLTVL.

This chain joins TRBV5-6 and TRBJ2-3; 10 bases line up with TRBD1. Germline V CDR1 and CDR2: SGHDT, YYEEEE. The CDR3 is 13 amino acids. The V segment lost 10 bases and the J segment 2 bases; nucleotides outside the gene matches: 4. The CDR3 here is CAGGTGVTDTQYF. CDR3 sequence (DNA): TGTGCCGGGGGGACAGGGGTCACAGATACGCAGTATTTT.

V gene TRBV29-1 combines with J gene TRBJ2-6; D is uncertain. This CDR3 has 15 amino acids. Trimming pared 1 base from V and 0 bases from J, leaving 7 bases between. Germline V gene lookup returns CDR1 SQVTM and CDR2 ANQGSEA. In nucleotides, the CDR3 is TGCAGCGTTGAAGTGCCTCCCTCTGGGGCCAACGTCCTGACTTTC. This gives the protein CSVEVPPSGANVLTF.